This T cell receptor (beta chain) was identified in a study of blood T cell repertoires in COVID-19. Looking at the study overall: Italy, Spain and the United States were the sources of the convalescent and acute COVID-19 samples. T cells, B-cell-depleted T cells, or PBMCs supplied cDNA or gDNA.

V shed 2 bases and J 6 bases; nucleotides not matched to a gene: 8. Germline loops: CDR1 MNHNS, CDR2 SASEGT. This CDR3 region has 15 residues. Generated by immunoSEQ multiplex PCR, the TCRdb table keeps only in-frame clones and is missing some. The sample records under 200,000 clones, about 80% being singletons. This receptor was identified in a human donor with acute or convalescent COVID-19. The donor label of this sample is uncertain. The specimen was peripheral blood. The chain joins TRBV6-1 to TRBJ2-7, with 9 bases fitting TRBD2. CDR3 residues: CASSETTLAGSEQYF. CDR3 in DNA: TGTGCCAGCAGTGAAACCACTCTAGCGGGGAGCGAGCAGTACTTC.